Listed below are T cell receptor beta chains from one sample, sequenced in a study of blood T cell repertoires in COVID-19. Sequencing was performed with immunoSEQ multiplex PCR; in TCRdb, only in-frame clones are kept and a portion is missing. The top ten hold about 1% of the sample, which has roughly 120,000 clones, about 91% seen once. Sequencing input: peripheral blood. The receptors shown here come from a woman aged 50 to 60 with active or convalescent COVID-19. Each CDR3 is given with its conserved first and last residue. A D gene is named only where the DNA matches it firmly. Expanded clones are given a class, and other clones once, few, many or no size at all.

TRBJ1-2 | NA | 12 | TRBV29-1 | NA | CSVRGSEYGYTF | TGCAGCGTTCGAGGGTCGGAATATGGCTACACCTTC
TRBJ2-2 | TRBD1 | 16 | TRBV19 | NA | CASSQGQGAGTGELFF | TGTGCCAGTAGTCAAGGACAGGGGGCAGGGACCGGGGAGCTGTTTTTT
TRBJ2-1 | TRBD2 | 19 | TRBV6-2/TRBV6-3 | NA | CASSYSIHGLAGDMNEQFF | TGTGCCAGCAGTTACTCGATTCACGGACTAGCGGGAGATATGAATGAGCAGTTCTTC
TRBJ2-1 | NA | 11 | TRBV12-5 | once | CASGFGDTQFF | TGTGCTAGTGGTTTCGGGGACACGCAGTTCTTC
TRBJ2-7 | NA | 17 | TRBV30 | few | CAWSPSLVFAGRYEQYF | TGTGCCTGGAGTCCTTCCCTGGTGTTCGCGGGCCGGTACGAGCAGTACTTC
TRBJ1-2 | NA | 13 | TRBV12-3/TRBV12-4 | NA | CASSFGDPFGYTF | TGTGCCAGCAGTTTCGGAGATCCCTTTGGCTACACCTTC
TRBJ2-2 | NA | 18 | TRBV27 | NA | CASSLSVRQGWGTGELFF | TGTGCCAGCAGTTTATCAGTGAGGCAGGGGTGGGGCACCGGGGAGCTGTTTTTT
TRBJ2-3 | NA | 14 | TRBV6-5 | NA | CASSKGQAQDTQYF | TGTGCCAGCAGTAAGGGACAAGCTCAAGATACGCAGTATTTT
TRBJ2-2 | TRBD2 | 15 | TRBV9 | NA | CASSLSGGGSGELFF | TGTGCCAGCAGCTTGAGCGGGGGAGGGAGCGGGGAGCTGTTTTTT
TRBJ2-1 | NA | 13 | TRBV10-3 | NA | CAISEGEYNEQFF | TGTGCCATCAGTGAGGGGGAGTACAATGAGCAGTTCTTC
TRBJ1-5 | TRBD1 | 15 | TRBV28 | once | CASRSGDSSNQPQHF | TGTGCCAGCAGGTCAGGGGACAGTAGCAATCAGCCCCAGCATTTT
TRBJ2-2 | NA | 16 | TRBV7-3 | NA | CASSPREGANTGELFF | TGTGCCAGCAGCCCCCGTGAGGGCGCGAACACCGGGGAGCTGTTTTTT
TRBJ2-2 | NA | 17 | TRBV4-1 | NA | CASSQESAGVTNGELFF | TGCGCCAGCAGCCAAGAGTCGGCAGGGGTAACCAACGGGGAGCTGTTTTTT
TRBJ2-7 | TRBD2 | 16 | TRBV7-9 | NA | CASSLFASGGGHEQYF | TGTGCCAGCAGCTTATTCGCTAGCGGGGGAGGCCACGAGCAGTACTTC
TRBJ2-1 | TRBD2 | 18 | TRBV18 | NA | CASSRTGLGLAGGNEQFF | TGTGCCAGCTCCCGAACAGGCCTGGGACTAGCGGGAGGGAATGAGCAGTTCTTC
TRBJ1-3 | TRBD1 | 22 | TRBV19 | NA | CASSIIGGIGYGVPKGAATIYF | TGTGCCAGTAGTATCATCGGAGGAATAGGCTACGGGGTTCCAAAGGGGGCAGCCACCATATATTTT
TRBJ2-3 | TRBD2 | 20 | TRBV28 | NA | CASSFGYLFGGGSLADTQYF | TGTGCCAGCAGTTTTGGTTACTTGTTCGGCGGCGGGAGTCTAGCAGATACGCAGTATTTT
TRBJ2-7 | TRBD2 | 15 | TRBV3-1/TRBV3-2 | NA | CASSRPGLAGGEQYF | TGTGCCAGCAGCCGCCCAGGACTAGCGGGAGGTGAGCAGTACTTC
TRBJ2-1 | TRBD2 | 17 | TRBV29-1 | NA | CSVEFAGGRSSYNEQFF | TGCAGCGTTGAGTTCGCGGGAGGGCGAAGCTCCTACAATGAGCAGTTCTTC
TRBJ1-6 | NA | 15 | TRBV25-1 | NA | CASSQTGRWNSPLHF | TGTGCCAGCAGTCAAACGGGTCGGTGGAATTCACCCCTCCACTTT
TRBJ2-7 | TRBD1 | 14 | TRBV2 | NA | CASSDRTGTYEQYF | TGTGCCAGCAGTGATCGGACAGGGACCTACGAGCAGTACTTC
TRBJ2-5 | TRBD2 | 14 | TRBV9 | NA | CASSVGTSKETQYF | TGTGCCAGCAGCGTGGGGACTAGCAAAGAGACCCAGTACTTC
TRBJ2-3 | NA | 17 | TRBV5-1 | NA | CASTRGGAGDRTDTQYF | TGCGCCAGCACCCGCGGTGGCGCGGGAGACAGGACAGATACGCAGTATTTT
TRBJ2-7 | TRBD1 | 13 | TRBV7-2 | NA | CASSLDRVGEQYF | TGTGCCAGCAGCCTAGACAGGGTTGGCGAGCAGTACTTC
TRBJ2-4 | NA | 15 | TRBV4-1 | NA | CASSQGVLAKNIQYF | TGCGCCAGCAGCCAAGGTGTACTAGCCAAAAACATTCAGTACTTC
TRBJ2-3 | NA | 13 | TRBV6-5 | NA | CASSYRAGDTQYF | TGTGCCAGCAGTTACCGAGCAGGAGATACGCAGTATTTT
TRBJ2-7 | NA | 13 | TRBV11-3 | NA | CASSFSGSYEQYF | TGTGCCAGCAGCTTTTCGGGTTCCTACGAGCAGTACTTC
TRBJ1-4 | NA | 15 | TRBV7-9 | few | CASSLGPGTNEKLFF | TGTGCCAGCAGCTTAGGTCCGGGTACTAATGAAAAACTGTTTTTT
TRBJ1-5 | NA | 16 | TRBV19 | once | CARSGRGNYSNQPQHF | TGTGCCAGGAGTGGGCGAGGGAATTATAGCAATCAGCCCCAGCATTTT
TRBJ2-5 | TRBD1 | 14 | TRBV2 | NA | CASSGQGFIETQYF | TGTGCCAGCAGTGGACAGGGGTTTATTGAGACCCAGTACTTC
TRBJ1-2 | TRBD1 | 15 | TRBV19 | once | CASSPTGQGALGYTF | TGTGCCAGTAGTCCGACGGGACAGGGGGCCCTTGGCTACACCTTC
TRBJ2-3 | TRBD2 | 16 | TRBV7-2 | NA | CASSLRGTSDTDTQYF | TGTGCCAGCAGCTTACGCGGGACTAGCGACACAGATACGCAGTATTTT
TRBJ2-1 | NA | 13 | TRBV7-3 | once | CASSARYSNEQFF | TGTGCCAGCAGCGCCCGGTACAGTAATGAGCAGTTCTTC
TRBJ2-6 | NA | 14 | TRBV28 | once | CASSEGAGANVLTF | TGTGCCAGCAGCGAGGGCGCTGGGGCCAACGTCCTGACTTTC
TRBJ1-2 | TRBD1 | 13 | TRBV28 | NA | CASSLTGVYGYTF | TGTGCCAGCAGCCTGACAGGGGTCTATGGCTACACCTTC
TRBJ2-1 | TRBD2 | 13 | TRBV6-5 | NA | CASGLAGWTEQFF | TGTGCCAGCGGGTTAGCGGGTTGGACTGAGCAGTTCTTC
TRBJ1-1 | TRBD1 | 15 | TRBV14 | once | CASMKTGTGGFGAFF | TGTGCCAGCATGAAGACCGGGACAGGTGGATTTGGAGCTTTCTTT
TRBJ1-2 | NA | 13 | TRBV12-3/TRBV12-4 | once | CASSLNRNYGYTF | TGTGCCAGCAGTTTAAACAGAAACTATGGCTACACCTTC
TRBJ1-2 | NA | 15 | TRBV29-1 | few | CSVFRGNKFGYGYTF | TGCAGCGTTTTTCGGGGAAATAAATTTGGCTATGGCTACACCTTC
TRBJ1-2 | TRBD1 | 16 | TRBV7-2 | NA | CASSAGSGQAIYGYTF | TGTGCCAGCAGCGCAGGGTCGGGACAGGCTATTTATGGCTACACCTTC
TRBJ2-3 | TRBD2 | 20 | TRBV5-3 | NA | CARKRGTRPISGSWFDTQYF | TGTGCCAGAAAGCGAGGGACCAGACCAATTAGCGGGAGTTGGTTTGACACGCAGTATTTT
TRBJ1-3 | NA | 16 | TRBV7-2 | NA | CASSLVGGSFGNTIYF | TGTGCCAGCAGCCTGGTTGGAGGGTCGTTTGGAAACACCATATATTTT
TRBJ1-4 | NA | 16 | TRBV7-2 | NA | CASSFGGGGSDEKLFF | TGTGCCAGCAGCTTTGGAGGCGGAGGGTCGGATGAAAAACTGTTTTTT
TRBJ2-1 | TRBD2 | 19 | TRBV9 | NA | CASSVGPPRRGGSKDEQFF | TGTGCCAGCAGCGTAGGACCTCCCCGGAGGGGCGGGAGTAAAGATGAGCAGTTCTTC
TRBJ2-2 | TRBD1 | 14 | TRBV7-3 | NA | CASSADRGTGELFF | TGTGCCAGCAGCGCGGACAGGGGCACCGGGGAGCTGTTTTTT
TRBJ2-5 | TRBD1 | 14 | TRBV7-2 | NA | CASSDRGLQETQYF | TGTGCCAGCAGCGACAGGGGCCTCCAAGAGACCCAGTACTTC
TRBJ2-3 | NA | 13 | TRBV5-1 | NA | CASSLKLADTQYF | TGCGCCAGCAGCTTGAAACTAGCAGATACGCAGTATTTT
TRBJ2-7 | TRBD2 | 14 | TRBV5-1 | few | CASSHSGSRYEQYF | TGCGCCAGCAGCCATAGCGGGAGTCGGTACGAGCAGTACTTC
TRBJ1-6 | NA | 16 | TRBV7-8 | NA | CASSLAVTVNNSPLHF | TGTGCCAGCAGCTTAGCCGTCACAGTAAATAATTCACCCCTCCACTTT
TRBJ2-6 | NA | 17 | TRBV6-2/TRBV6-3 | NA | CASSYRDTSSGANVLTF | TGTGCCAGCAGTTACCGGGACACCAGCTCTGGGGCCAACGTCCTGACTTTC